The rows below give T cell receptor beta chains drawn from one sample of a study of cytomegalovirus exposure and HLA in healthy donors. The protocol was immunoSEQ multiplex PCR, while the TCRdb copy is restricted to in-frame clones and leaves out a portion. The table lists 180,000 or so clones, almost 80% of them singletons. The sequenced sample consisted of PBMCs. These receptors all stem from a man aged 50 to 60 in good health and CMV-seropositive. CDR3s include the opening cysteine and the closing phenylalanine or tryptophan. The D gene is left open where the match is weak. Size is omitted from some rows. Given values are once, few, many or a class for expanded clones.

d_gene	v_gene	j_gene	abundance	CDR3aa	CDR3nt
.	TRBV5-6	TRBJ1-6	.	CASSIGPGGSLHF	TGTGCCAGCAGCATCGGGCCCGGCGGGTCTCTCCACTTT
.	TRBV6-5	TRBJ1-1	few	CASSYEDSPWGAFF	TGTGCCAGCAGTTACGAGGACAGTCCCTGGGGGGCTTTCTTT
TRBD1	TRBV5-6	TRBJ1-5	.	CASSLQGALEPQHF	TGTGCCAGCAGCTTGCAGGGGGCTTTGGAGCCCCAGCATTTT
.	TRBV10-3	TRBJ2-3	.	CAISPGSTDTQYF	TGTGCCATCAGTCCGGGAAGCACAGATACGCAGTATTTT
.	TRBV6-5	TRBJ1-6	.	CASSSYRVVNSPLHF	TGTGCCAGCAGTTCCTACAGGGTAGTTAATTCACCCCTCCACTTT
.	TRBV5-6	TRBJ1-3	.	CASSLAGKRSGNTIYF	TGTGCCAGCAGCTTGGCAGGCAAACGCTCTGGAAACACCATATATTTT
TRBD2	TRBV11-3	TRBJ2-6	.	CASSSTLAGASGANVLTF	TGTGCCAGCAGCTCTACTCTAGCGGGGGCCTCTGGGGCCAACGTCCTGACTTTC
.	TRBV27	TRBJ1-2	.	CASSRRGASQYSGYTF	TGTGCCAGCAGTAGACGGGGGGCGAGCCAGTATAGTGGCTACACCTTC
TRBD1	TRBV18	TRBJ2-5	once	CASSPSQGRETQYF	TGTGCCAGCTCACCTTCACAGGGGCGGGAGACCCAGTACTTC
.	TRBV11-2	TRBJ1-1	.	CASSLDRNGRAFF	TGTGCCAGCAGCTTAGATAGGAATGGGAGAGCTTTCTTT
TRBD1	TRBV7-6	TRBJ2-5	.	CTSSPGTGEGETQYF	TGTACCAGCAGCCCCGGGACAGGGGAGGGAGAGACCCAGTACTTC
TRBD1	TRBV15	TRBJ2-7	.	CATSRSRDSLYEQYF	TGTGCCACCAGCAGAAGCCGGGACAGCCTCTACGAGCAGTACTTC
TRBD1	TRBV6-1	TRBJ2-2	.	CASSAIGGGSGELFF	TGTGCCAGCAGTGCAATAGGGGGCGGGTCCGGGGAGCTGTTTTTT
TRBD1	TRBV6-1	TRBJ2-1	.	CASSADRGLRYNEQFF	TGTGCCAGCAGTGCCGACAGGGGATTAAGATACAATGAGCAGTTCTTC
.	TRBV19	TRBJ2-2	.	CASKDRGATGELFF	TGTGCCAGTAAGGACCGGGGGGCGACCGGGGAGCTGTTTTTT
.	TRBV6-5	TRBJ1-2	.	CATLPGHRYGYTF	TGTGCCACCTTACCGGGACACCGCTATGGCTACACCTTC
.	TRBV27	TRBJ1-2	.	CASSLSGRASGYTF	TGTGCCAGCAGTTTATCCGGCAGGGCGAGCGGCTACACCTTC
TRBD1	TRBV5-1	TRBJ1-4	.	CASSGGQGKNEKLFF	TGCGCCAGCAGCGGGGGACAGGGAAAAAATGAAAAACTGTTTTTT
TRBD1	TRBV7-9	TRBJ2-2	.	CSSSAGTGTTGELFF	TGTTCCAGCAGCGCCGGGACAGGGACGACCGGGGAGCTGTTTTTT
TRBD1	TRBV6-1	TRBJ2-1	.	CASTLGGTSGNEQFF	TGTGCATCGACTCTAGGGGGCACCTCAGGGAATGAGCAGTTCTTC
TRBD2	TRBV4-2	TRBJ2-7	.	CASSTRLAGASYEQYF	TGTGCCAGCAGCACCCGACTAGCGGGGGCCTCCTACGAGCAGTACTTC
.	TRBV29-1	TRBJ2-6	.	CSVEKSGISGANVLTF	TGCAGCGTTGAAAAGTCAGGTATCTCTGGGGCCAACGTCCTGACTTTC
TRBD2	TRBV6-1	TRBJ2-1	.	CASSLAGPSYNEQFF	TGTGCCAGCAGTCTAGCGGGGCCGTCCTACAATGAGCAGTTCTTC
.	TRBV2	TRBJ2-6	few	CASYRASGANVLTF	TGTGCCAGTTACAGGGCCTCTGGGGCCAACGTCCTGACTTTC
TRBD2	TRBV15	TRBJ2-7	.	CATSKLAGASPYEQYF	TGTGCCACCAGCAAGTTAGCGGGGGCCTCTCCCTACGAGCAGTACTTC
.	TRBV9	TRBJ1-1	.	CASSGTVNTEAFF	TGTGCCAGCAGCGGGACAGTAAACACTGAAGCTTTCTTT
.	TRBV29-1	TRBJ1-1	.	CSVGGQRLEAFF	TGCAGCGTTGGCGGACAGAGACTTGAAGCTTTCTTT
.	TRBV9	TRBJ2-7	.	CASSLIDRSYEQYF	TGTGCCAGCAGCCTAATTGACAGGTCCTACGAGCAGTACTTC
.	TRBV27	TRBJ2-2	.	CASSPAAGATGELFF	TGTGCCAGCAGTCCCGCCGCGGGGGCAACCGGGGAGCTGTTTTTT
TRBD1	TRBV28	TRBJ2-2	.	CASSSGTGGSGELFF	TGTGCCAGCAGTTCCGGGACAGGGGGCTCCGGGGAGCTGTTTTTT
.	TRBV6-5	TRBJ2-2	.	CASSSGGLGELFF	TGTGCCAGCAGTTCCGGGGGACTGGGGGAGCTGTTTTTT
.	TRBV7-3	TRBJ2-5	.	CASSSSHISQETQYF	TGTGCCAGCAGCTCATCTCACATCTCCCAAGAGACCCAGTACTTC
TRBD2	TRBV5-4	TRBJ2-2	once	CASSLSSGAITGELFF	TGTGCCAGCAGCTTGAGTAGCGGGGCTATCACCGGGGAGCTGTTTTTT
TRBD1	TRBV6-5	TRBJ2-7	.	CASSKSGTDYEQYF	TGTGCCAGCAGTAAATCCGGGACAGACTACGAGCAGTACTTC
.	TRBV19	TRBJ1-5	.	CASSEGGTGYSNQPQHF	TGTGCCAGTAGTGAAGGAGGGACGGGGTACAGTAATCAGCCCCAGCATTTT